This T cell receptor (beta chain) was sequenced during a study of T cells after yellow fever vaccination. Study information: Fractions of low cell number were prepared using SMART-Seq v4 Ultra Low Input.

Per germline, CDR1 MNHGY and CDR2 SVAAGI. This CDR3 has 13 residues. V lost 0 bases, J lost 7 bases, and 6 bases lay in between. For TCR, cDNA came from 5'RACE template switching, which added a universal primer site and UMIs. TCRdb ran MiXCR on the 5' RACE reads and lists one entry per CDR3 protein. The sample includes about 300,000 distinct CDR3 sequences, 6.5% to 8.5% seen only once; the top ten take 15% to 20%. The J gene is TRBJ1-4, the V gene TRBV6-9; D is uncertain. This TCR was recovered from a man younger than 35 who received the YFV17D yellow fever vaccine. Source: PBMCs, taken about 41 days after the first yellow fever vaccination. The CDR3 sequence: CASSYSRSEKLFF. The CDR3 DNA is TGTGCCAGCAGTTATTCTAGAAGTGAAAAACTGTTTTTT.